This TCR beta chain came from a study of blood T cell repertoires in COVID-19. Study-wide context: T cells, B-cell-depleted T cells, or PBMCs provided the cDNA or gDNA that served as material.

The study drew participants aged about 18 to 90 years from some 23 US areas. V lost 2 bases and J lost 6, with 5 bases in between. The CDR3 consists of 12 residues. From germline, CDR1 is SGHTA and CDR2 FQGTGA. The repertoire was sequenced with immunoSEQ multiplex PCR; TCRdb's copy has only in-frame clones and lacks some. This sample carries approximately 200,000 clones, 85% of them seen once, and the ten largest clones take under 20%. The chain combines TRBV7-3 with TRBJ2-1; D call uncertain. This receptor was identified in a man in his forties who had recovered from COVID-19. The sample consisted of PBMCs or T cells enriched from blood (not recorded which). The CDR3 region has the DNA TGTGCCAGCAGCTTATACGGCAATGAGCAGTTCTTC. Translating gives CASSLYGNEQFF.